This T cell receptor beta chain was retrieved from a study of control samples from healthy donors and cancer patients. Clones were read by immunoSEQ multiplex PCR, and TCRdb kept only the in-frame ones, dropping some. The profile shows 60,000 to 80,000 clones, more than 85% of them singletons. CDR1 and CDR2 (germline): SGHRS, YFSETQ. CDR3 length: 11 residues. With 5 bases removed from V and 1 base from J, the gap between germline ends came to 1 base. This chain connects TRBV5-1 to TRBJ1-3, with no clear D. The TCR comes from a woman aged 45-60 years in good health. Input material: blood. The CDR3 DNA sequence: TGCGCCAGCAGGTCTGGAAACACCATATATTTT. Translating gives CASRSGNTIYF.